These 17 T cell receptor beta chains were all obtained from the same sample, sequenced in a study of regulatory T cells in long-lasting Graves disease. Sequencing libraries for TCR beta were prepared with iRepertoire HTBI primers and Arm-PCR of CDR3 regions. TCRdb independently ran MiXCR on the multiplex PCR reads; one entry per CDR3 protein. Counted here are approximately 210,000 distinct CDR3 sequences, roughly 18% occurring once; the ten biggest clones make up approximately 20%. Time point meaning: newly diagnosed GD, antithyroid drugs for less than 3 months. RNA extracted from PBMCs served as the sequencing template. The sample consisted of peripheral blood mononuclear cells (PBMCs), taken at new diagnosis, from a patient treated with antithyroid drugs. These receptors were obtained from a female donor with Graves disease.

Ten or more counts support this clonotype. The chain uses TRBV19 and TRBJ1-1, with D possibly being TRBD1 (5 bases). V was pared by 1 base and J by 4 bases, with 13 bases between. Per germline, CDR1 LNHDA and CDR2 SQIVND (reference sequence). CDR3 length: 15 residues. CDR3 amino acids: CASSIGAGRSTEAFF. CDR3 bases: TGTGCCAGTAGTATAGGGGCAGGGCGGAGCACTGAAGCTTTCTTT.

The genes are TRBV29-1 and TRBJ2-7, with TRBD1 identical over 8 bases. Germline V lookup: CDR1 SQVTM, CDR2 ANQGSEA. This CDR3 has 15 amino acids. V shed 0 bases and J 4 bases; nucleotides not matched to a gene: 8. The CDR3 DNA reads as TGCAGCGTTGAAGATGCCCAGGGGGCTAAATACGAGCAGTACTTC. This encodes CSVEDAQGAKYEQYF.

This clonotype was seen a few times. The chain joins TRBV6-2 or TRBV6-3 to TRBJ2-3; 7 bases match TRBD1. V dropped 0 bases and J dropped 4; count of bases not matched to a gene: 4. CDR1 is MNHEY and CDR2 is SVGEGT in the germline V gene. This CDR3 has 15 amino acids. The CDR3 region has the DNA TGTGCCAGCAGTTACTCGGAACAGGGGCCAGATACGCAGTATTTT. It is translated as CASSYSEQGPDTQYF.

About this clonotype itself: This probably arose from a read error, given a far larger clone one base away. The gene calls are TRBV11-3 and TRBJ2-7; 8 positions match TRBD1. The last part of the DNA fits TRBJ2-5 better; the J call may be wrong. The CDR3 has 13 amino acids. CDR1 is SGHNT and CDR2 is YENEEA in the germline V gene. Here the CDR3 DNA reads TGTGCCAGCATCCGACAGGGGCGGGAGACCCAGTACTTC. As protein: CASIRQGRETQYF.

This clonotype was seen repeatedly, ten times or more. The chain couples TRBV30 to TRBJ1-1; D call uncertain. Germline V lookup: CDR1 GTSNPN, CDR2 SVGIG (reference sequence). V lost 2 bases, J lost 1 base, and 11 bases lay in between. CDR3 length: 14 amino acids. This CDR3 is CAWSPGWGNTEAFF. The CDR3 DNA is TGTGCCTGGAGTCCCGGGTGGGGGAACACTGAAGCTTTCTTT.

Only a few counts were recorded for this clonotype. V and J are TRBV4-2 and TRBJ2-1; the D gene could be TRBD1 or TRBD2 (5 bases each). The ends were cut back, 4 bases at V and 8 bases at J, with 24 bases in the middle. The CDR3 runs 17 residues. From germline, CDR1 is LGHNA and CDR2 YNFKEQ. CDR3 in DNA: TGTGCCAGCAGCCCATACCCCGGGACCCCTGAACGGCATGAGCAGTTCTTC. The encoded protein is CASSPYPGTPERHEQFF.

About this clonotype: A read error likely explains this, since a far larger clone differs by one base. The rearrangement joins TRBV18 to TRBJ2-1; 8 bases line up with TRBD2. Germline V gene lookup returns CDR1 KGHSH and CDR2 LQKENI. The CDR3 runs to 15 residues. The DNA for the CDR3 is TGTGCCAGCTCACCCAGCGGGAGTAACACAGATACGCAGTTTTTT. It encodes CASSPSGSNTDTQFF.

In this sample, this clonotype turned up many times. V usage is TRBV24-1 and J usage is TRBJ2-4; D call uncertain. Germline V CDR1 and CDR2: KGHDR, SFDVKD. The CDR3 is 12 residues long. V was pared by 3 bases and J by 7 bases, with 6 bases between. The DNA of the CDR3 is TGTGCCACCAGTGATAGGAATAACATTCAGTACTTC. It yields the protein CATSDRNNIQYF.

V gene TRBV6-5 combines with J gene TRBJ2-7; the match to TRBD1 covers 9 bases. With 4 bases clipped from V and 2 bases from J, the junction kept 3 bases outside the gene matches. The CDR3 covers 14 residues. Germline lookup yields CDR1 MNHEY and CDR2 SVGAGI. The CDR3 nucleotides are TGTGCCAGCAGTTGGACAGGGGCGACCTACGAGCAGTACTTC. Amino acids: CASSWTGATYEQYF.

This clonotype appeared many times. The genes are TRBV3-1 and TRBJ2-3, with TRBD2 matching 10 bases. The CDR3 has 16 amino acids. Trimming removed 7 bases from V and 4 bases from J; junction bases left unmatched: 11. Germline values: CDR1 LGHDT, CDR2 YNNKEL (reference sequence). This CDR3 reads CASTSGRARRADTQYF. The CDR3, as DNA: TGTGCCAGCACCAGCGGGAGGGCCAGGAGGGCAGATACGCAGTATTTT.

This clonotype occurred many times. The DNA of the CDR3 is TGTGCCAGCAGCCAAGACACGGCGTTAGATACGCAGTATTTT. Its protein is CASSQDTALDTQYF. The V gene is TRBV4-2, the J gene TRBJ2-3; no firm D call. Germline lookup yields CDR1 LGHNA and CDR2 YNFKEQ. The CDR3 has 14 residues. Between the trimmed V and J ends, which lost 0 bases and 5 bases, there was a span of 9 bases.

The sample holds many counts of this clonotype. The rearrangement links TRBV2 to TRBJ2-1; 7 nucleotides agree with TRBD1. Germline CDR1 SNHLY, CDR2 FYNNEI. CDR3 size: 15 residues. The V gene end was trimmed by 6 bases and the J gene end by 0 bases; junction bases not matched to a gene: 5. CDR3 DNA: TGTGCCAGCAGCTACAGGGGTTTCTCCTACAATGAGCAGTTCTTC. Residues: CASSYRGFSYNEQFF. Drawing the rest from reference TRBV2 and TRBJ2-1, the complete variable domain is EPEVTQTPSHQVTQMGQEVILRCVPISNHLYFYWYRQILGQKVEFLVSFYNNEISEKSEIFDDQFSVERPDGSNFTLKIRSTKLEDSAMYFCASSYRGFSYNEQFFGPGTRLTVL.

Details on this clonotype: A far larger clone is off by one base, so a read error is likely. The gene calls are TRBV24-1 and TRBJ2-7; D perhaps matches TRBD2 (7 bases). Trimming shortened V by 2 bases and J by 7 bases, and 23 bases separated the two germline ends. Germline V lookup: CDR1 KGHDR, CDR2 SFDVKD. The CDR3 contains 17 residues. CDR3 loop: CATSDSQAGHSYNEQYF. In DNA form, the CDR3 reads TGTGCCACCAGTGATTCCCAAGCGGGACACTCCTACAATGAGCAGTACTTC.

This clonotype came up many times. The V gene is TRBV6-2 or TRBV6-3, the J gene TRBJ2-3; D remains unclear. V was shortened by 2 bases and J by 0 bases, with 6 bases between the two germline ends. Germline V CDR1 and CDR2: MNHEY, SVGEGT. This CDR3 has 14 residues. CDR3 sequence (DNA): TGTGCCAGCAGTTACGATGGGAGCACAGATACGCAGTATTTT. Translated: CASSYDGSTDTQYF.

This clonotype appeared many times. The rearrangement joins TRBV6-1 to TRBJ2-7, with 10 bases matching TRBD2. With 4 bases clipped from V and 3 bases from J, the junction kept 6 bases outside the gene matches. This CDR3 spans 15 amino acids. CDR1 is MNHNS, CDR2 SASEGT, per germline. CDR3 bases: TGTGCCAGCAGTGCAAGCGGGGGGGAACTCTACGAGCAGTACTTC. This translates into CASSASGGELYEQYF.

This clonotype was counted many times. The chain joins TRBV12-5 to TRBJ2-1; the D is unclear. Germline CDR1 is LGHNT and CDR2 is FRNRAP. V was pared by 1 base and J by 13 bases, with 14 bases between. The CDR3 runs to 13 residues. The CDR3 DNA reads as TGTGCTAGTGGTTTGGCCTCTGGAGAGTCCCAGTTCTTC. Its translation is CASGLASGESQFF.

This clonotype was detected many times. The chain links TRBV12-3 or TRBV12-4 to TRBJ1-1, with 7 bases identical to TRBD1. With V trimmed by 3 bases and J by 1 base, 8 bases remained unmatched. The CDR3 runs 16 residues. The CDR3 loop reads CASSLDRWQENTEAFF. The CDR3, as DNA: TGTGCCAGCAGTTTGGACAGGTGGCAAGAGAACACTGAAGCTTTCTTT.